This entry is about one T cell receptor beta chain. Its antigen is as yet unknown. This entry comes from a study of cytomegalovirus exposure and HLA in healthy donors. The CDR3 runs to 14 residues. In germline, CDR1 is SNHLY, CDR2 FYNNEI. V was pared by 5 bases and J by 8 bases, with 7 bases of the junction left unmatched. Notes on the study in general: An analysis that was carried out later associated 15,000 to 20,000 TCR beta sequences with HLA alleles at 0.05 false discovery rate.

It was with 60 Vbeta and 13 Jbeta primers that the PCR ran. This table comes from immunoSEQ multiplex PCR, and its TCRdb copy is limited to in-frame clones, with some not included. The listing records tens of thousands of clones. The sample comprised PBMCs. This receptor was obtained from a woman aged 25 to 39 in good health and CMV-seropositive. The chain couples TRBV2 to TRBJ2-1; TRBD1 aligns across 9 bases. DNA of the CDR3: TGTGCCAGCAGTAAACAGGGGGCCGGGGATGAGCAGTTCTTC. Translation: CASSKQGAGDEQFF.